This entry describes one T cell receptor beta chain. Its antigen is still unknown. This sample is part of a study of T cells expressing NK-cell markers. Study-level background: Most of the eight sequenced donors tested HCMV-seropositive; one tested seronegative. Study results and caveats: NKG2C+ dominant clonotypes from over five donors made up about 1.0-8% of CD8+ T cells. The CD3+CD56-NKG2C+ fraction of a few donors was also led by these clonotypes.

For TCR beta, cDNA was produced by 5'RACE template switching with UMIs. Reanalyzing the 5' RACE reads, TCRdb keeps one entry per CDR3 protein, without DNA. The sample table sets out approximately 420,000 distinct CDR3 sequences. CDR3 length: 15 residues. Germline assignment: CDR1 SNHLY and CDR2 FYNNEI. The receptor comes from a woman aged 45 to 65 in good health. The chain combines TRBV2 with TRBJ2-7; TCRdb lists TRBD2, though no DNA is available to test this call. The sequencing sample was made of blood T cells: a sorted CD56 or NKG2C T cell subset, CD4+ or CD8+ T cells, or bulk PBMC T cells (not recorded which). CDR3 in amino acids: CASSALTSGSNEQYF.